One sample yielded the 3 T cell receptor beta chains listed below, sequenced in a study of tumor and adjacent non-tumor tissue in lung cancer. The library came from three nested PCR rounds adapted from ARM-PCR protocols. TCRdb reanalysed the multiplex PCR reads using MiXCR and keeps one entry per CDR3 protein. The sample has tens of thousands of distinct CDR3 sequences; roughly 70% are singletons. The template was RNA from unsorted bulk tissue. More than 3 cm separated this lung sample from the edge of the tumor. Sequencing was performed on distant non-tumor lung tissue. The receptors here all came from a woman in her forties or fifties with non-small cell lung cancer.

This clonotype was counted a few times. The V and J genes are TRBV11-2 and TRBJ2-6; the D call may be TRBD1 or TRBD2 (5 bases each). CDR1 SGHAT and CDR2 FQNNGV come from the germline V gene. CDR3 length: 16 residues. Trimming removed 5 bases at V and 4 bases at J, with 15 bases between. The CDR3 DNA reads as TGTGCCAGCAGCACCTCCGGGGCGGCGGGGGCCAACGTCCTGACTTTC. It translates to CASSTSGAAGANVLTF.

CDR3 nucleotide sequence: TGTGCCAGCAGCCCGAGACTAGCGGGAAGATTATGTGAGCAGTACTTC. This codes for CASSPRLAGRLCEQYF. The chain combines TRBV11-2 with TRBJ2-1; 11 positions agree with TRBD2. The J call is doubtful: the DNA matches TRBJ2-7 better. The CDR3 length is 16 residues. Germline assignment: CDR1 SGHAT and CDR2 FQNNGV.

With regard to this clonotype: It is likely a read error, because the conserved phenylalanine at the end of the CDR3 is missing. V usage is TRBV6-6 and J usage is TRBJ1-2, with 7 bases fitting TRBD1. The J segment lost 7 bases and the V segment lost 4 bases, leaving 9 bases of the junction unmatched. Germline CDR1 MNHNY, CDR2 SVGAGI (reference sequence). There are 14 residues in the CDR3. The CDR3 loop reads CASSFTGAEIGYTS. The DNA for the CDR3 is TGTGCCAGCAGTTTCACAGGGGCGGAGATTGGCTACACCTCC.